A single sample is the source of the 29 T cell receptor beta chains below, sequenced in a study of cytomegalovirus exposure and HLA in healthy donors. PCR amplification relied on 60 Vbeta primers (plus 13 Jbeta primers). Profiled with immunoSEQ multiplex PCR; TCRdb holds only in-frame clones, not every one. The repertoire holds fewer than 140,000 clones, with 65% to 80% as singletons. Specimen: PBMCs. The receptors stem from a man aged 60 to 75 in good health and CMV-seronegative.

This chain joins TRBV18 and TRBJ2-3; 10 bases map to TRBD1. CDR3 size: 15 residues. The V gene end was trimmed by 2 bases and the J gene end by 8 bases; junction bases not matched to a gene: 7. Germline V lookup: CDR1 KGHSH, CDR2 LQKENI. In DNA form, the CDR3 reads TGTGCCAGCTCACCAGGGAGACAGGGGGCTCGTACGCAGTATTTT. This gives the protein CASSPGRQGARTQYF.

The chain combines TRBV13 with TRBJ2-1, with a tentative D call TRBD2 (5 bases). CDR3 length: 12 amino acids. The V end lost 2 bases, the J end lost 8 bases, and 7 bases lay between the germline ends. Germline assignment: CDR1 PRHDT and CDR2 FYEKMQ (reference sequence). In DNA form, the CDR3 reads TGTGCCAGCAGCTTACCGGGGTATGAGCAGTTCTTC. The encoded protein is CASSLPGYEQFF.

The CDR3 nucleotides are TGTGCCAGCAGTTTCCAACTAGCGGGGGGGCGGCAGTTCTTC. The encoded protein is CASSFQLAGGRQFF. The chain combines TRBV28 with TRBJ2-1, with TRBD2 identical over 13 bases. Germline CDR1 and CDR2: MDHEN and SYDVKM. The CDR3 is 14 residues long. Losses at the gene ends were 3 bases for V and 12 bases for J; bases not matched to a gene: 5.

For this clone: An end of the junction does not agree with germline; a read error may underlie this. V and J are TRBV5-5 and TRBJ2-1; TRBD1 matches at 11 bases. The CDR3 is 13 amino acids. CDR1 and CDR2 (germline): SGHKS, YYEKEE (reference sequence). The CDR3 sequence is CASSLEDRGRFIF. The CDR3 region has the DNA TGTGCCAGCAGCTTGGAGGACAGGGGGCGCTTCATCTTC.

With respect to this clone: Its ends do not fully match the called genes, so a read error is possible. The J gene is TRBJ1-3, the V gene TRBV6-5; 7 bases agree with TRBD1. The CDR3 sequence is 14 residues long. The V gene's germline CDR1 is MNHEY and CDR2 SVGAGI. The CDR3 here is CASRLQGSGDTIYF. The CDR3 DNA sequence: TGTGCCAGCAGATTACAGGGGAGTGGAGACACCATATATTTT.

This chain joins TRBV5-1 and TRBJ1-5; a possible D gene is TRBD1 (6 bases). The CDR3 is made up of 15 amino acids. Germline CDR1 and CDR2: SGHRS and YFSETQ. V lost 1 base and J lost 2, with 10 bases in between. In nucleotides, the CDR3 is TGCGCCAGCAGCTTGTCTGGGGGCGGCAATCAGCCCCAGCATTTT. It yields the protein CASSLSGGGNQPQHF.

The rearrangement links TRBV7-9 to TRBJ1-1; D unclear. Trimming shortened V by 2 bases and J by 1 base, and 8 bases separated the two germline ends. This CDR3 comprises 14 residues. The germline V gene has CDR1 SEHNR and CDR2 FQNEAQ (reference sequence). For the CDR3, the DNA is TGTGCCAGCAGCTTATGGGCGTCGAACACTGAAGCTTTCTTT. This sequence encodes CASSLWASNTEAFF.

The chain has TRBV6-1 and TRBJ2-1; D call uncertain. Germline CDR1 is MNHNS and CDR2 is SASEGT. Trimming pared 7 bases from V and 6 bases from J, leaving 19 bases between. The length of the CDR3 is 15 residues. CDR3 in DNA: TGTGCCAGCACACCGGTCGCCGGTCTTCTCAATGAGCAGTTCTTC. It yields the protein CASTPVAGLLNEQFF.

CDR3 bases: TGCGCCAGCAGCCAAGGACTAGCGGGGGGCCACAATGAGCAGTTCTTC. Translating it yields CASSQGLAGGHNEQFF. The chain couples TRBV5-1 to TRBJ2-1, with 14 bases fitting TRBD2. After removal of 4 bases from V and 5 bases from J, the junction contained 5 bases not matched to a gene. The CDR3 extends over 16 amino acids. Germline CDR1 reads SGHRS; CDR2 reads YFSETQ.

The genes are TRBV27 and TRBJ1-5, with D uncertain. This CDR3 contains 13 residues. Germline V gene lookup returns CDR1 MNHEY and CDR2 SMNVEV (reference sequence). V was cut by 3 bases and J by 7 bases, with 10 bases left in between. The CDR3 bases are TGTGCCAGCAGTTTCGCTCGTCAGCAGCCCCAGCATTTT. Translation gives CASSFARQQPQHF.

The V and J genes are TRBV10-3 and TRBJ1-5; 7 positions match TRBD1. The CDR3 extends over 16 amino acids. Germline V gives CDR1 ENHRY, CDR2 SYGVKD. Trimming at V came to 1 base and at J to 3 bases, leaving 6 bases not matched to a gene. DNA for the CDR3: TGTGCCATCAGTGAGTTTGGCAGGGGGATCAATCAGCCCCAGCATTTT. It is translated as CAISEFGRGINQPQHF.

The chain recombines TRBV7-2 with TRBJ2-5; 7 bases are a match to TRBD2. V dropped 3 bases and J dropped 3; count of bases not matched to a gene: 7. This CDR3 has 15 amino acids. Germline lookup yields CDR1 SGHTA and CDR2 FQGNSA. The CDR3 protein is CASSLVRGNEETQYF. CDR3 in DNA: TGTGCCAGCAGCTTGGTGCGGGGGAATGAAGAGACCCAGTACTTC.

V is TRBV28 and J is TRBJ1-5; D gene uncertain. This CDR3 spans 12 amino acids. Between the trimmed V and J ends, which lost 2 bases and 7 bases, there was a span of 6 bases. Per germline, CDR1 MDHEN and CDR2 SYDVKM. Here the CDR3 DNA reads TGTGCCAGCAGTTTAGGAGGGCAGCCCCAGCATTTT. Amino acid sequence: CASSLGGQPQHF.

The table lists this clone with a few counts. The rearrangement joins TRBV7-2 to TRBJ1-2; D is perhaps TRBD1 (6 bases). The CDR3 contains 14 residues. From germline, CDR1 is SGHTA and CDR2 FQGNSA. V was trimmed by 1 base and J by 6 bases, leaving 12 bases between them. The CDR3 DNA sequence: TGTGCCAGCAGCTTAGGGGGGCCAGTGGATGGCTACACCTTC. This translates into CASSLGGPVDGYTF.

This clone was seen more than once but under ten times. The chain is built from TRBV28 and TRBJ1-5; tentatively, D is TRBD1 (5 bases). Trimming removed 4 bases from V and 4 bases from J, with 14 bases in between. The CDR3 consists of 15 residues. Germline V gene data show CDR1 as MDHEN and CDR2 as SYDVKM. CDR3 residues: CASSSHSEGNQPQHF. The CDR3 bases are TGTGCCAGCAGTTCACATTCGGAGGGGAATCAGCCCCAGCATTTT.

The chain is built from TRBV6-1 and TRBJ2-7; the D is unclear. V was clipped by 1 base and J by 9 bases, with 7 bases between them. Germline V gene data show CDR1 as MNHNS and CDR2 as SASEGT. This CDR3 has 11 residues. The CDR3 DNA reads TGTGCCAGCAGTGAAGGGTTCGGGCAGTACTTC. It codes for CASSEGFGQYF.

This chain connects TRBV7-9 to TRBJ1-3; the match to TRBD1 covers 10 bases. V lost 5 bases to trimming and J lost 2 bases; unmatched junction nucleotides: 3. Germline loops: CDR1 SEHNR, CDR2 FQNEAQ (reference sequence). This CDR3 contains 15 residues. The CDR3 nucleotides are TGTGCCAGCAGCGGAGGGACAGGGGCTGGAAACACCATATATTTT. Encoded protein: CASSGGTGAGNTIYF.

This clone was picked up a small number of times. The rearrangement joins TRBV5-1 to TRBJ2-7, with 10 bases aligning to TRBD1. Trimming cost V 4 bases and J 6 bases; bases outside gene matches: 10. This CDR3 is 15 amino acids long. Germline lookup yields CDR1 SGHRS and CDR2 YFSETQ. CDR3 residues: CASSATGTGEVEQYF. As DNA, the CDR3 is TGCGCCAGCAGCGCGACCGGGACAGGGGAGGTCGAGCAGTACTTC.

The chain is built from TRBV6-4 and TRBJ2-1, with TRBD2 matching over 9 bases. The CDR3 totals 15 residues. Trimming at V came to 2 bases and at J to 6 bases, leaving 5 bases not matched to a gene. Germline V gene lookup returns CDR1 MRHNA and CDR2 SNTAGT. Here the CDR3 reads CASSDGRGGGNEQFF. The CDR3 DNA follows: TGTGCCAGCAGTGACGGGCGGGGGGGCGGCAATGAGCAGTTCTTC.

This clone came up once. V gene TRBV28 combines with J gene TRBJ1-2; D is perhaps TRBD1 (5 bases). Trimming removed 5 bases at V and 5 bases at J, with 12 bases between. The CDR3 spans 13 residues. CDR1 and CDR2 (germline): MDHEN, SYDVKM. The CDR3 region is CASSPQVAYGYTF. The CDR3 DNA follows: TGTGCCAGCAGTCCACAGGTTGCTTATGGCTACACCTTC.

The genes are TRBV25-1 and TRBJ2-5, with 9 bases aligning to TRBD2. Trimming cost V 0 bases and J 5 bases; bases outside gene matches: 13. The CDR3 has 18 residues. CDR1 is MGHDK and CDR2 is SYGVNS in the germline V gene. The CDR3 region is CASSEYAGGGGAGETQYF. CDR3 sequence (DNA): TGTGCCAGCAGTGAATACGCGGGAGGCGGGGGGGCAGGGGAGACCCAGTACTTC.

CDR3 region: CSVEGEGQGAAEAFF. DNA of the CDR3: TGCAGCGTTGAAGGCGAGGGACAGGGGGCGGCTGAAGCTTTCTTT. The rearrangement links TRBV29-1 to TRBJ1-1; 12 nucleotides agree with TRBD1. Germline V gives CDR1 SQVTM, CDR2 ANQGSEA. The CDR3 length is 15 residues. Trimming removed 1 base from V and 6 bases from J; junction bases left unmatched: 6.

For the CDR3, the DNA is TGTGCCAGCAGAGGGACAGCGAACACTGAAGCTTTCTTT. Its protein is CASRGTANTEAFF. The chain has TRBV2 and TRBJ1-1; 7 bases fit TRBD1. Germline CDR1 reads SNHLY; CDR2 reads FYNNEI. The CDR3 runs 13 residues. Losses at the gene ends were 6 bases for V and 1 base for J; bases not matched to a gene: 2. Based on the CDR3 plus reference TRBV2 and TRBJ1-1, the full variable domain is EPEVTQTPSHQVTQMGQEVILRCVPISNHLYFYWYRQILGQKVEFLVSFYNNEISEKSEIFDDQFSVERPDGSNFTLKIRSTKLEDSAMYFCASRGTANTEAFFGQGTRLTVV.

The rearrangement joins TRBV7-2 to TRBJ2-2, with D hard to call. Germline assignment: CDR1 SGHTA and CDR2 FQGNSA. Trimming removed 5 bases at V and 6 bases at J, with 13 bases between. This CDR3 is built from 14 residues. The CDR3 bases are TGTGCCAGCAGCCCCCCCCCAGCGCCCGGGGAGCTGTTTTTT. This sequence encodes CASSPPPAPGELFF.

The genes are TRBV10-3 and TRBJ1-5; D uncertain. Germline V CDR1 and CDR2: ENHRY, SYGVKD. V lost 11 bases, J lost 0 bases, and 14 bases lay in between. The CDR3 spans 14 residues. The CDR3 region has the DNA TGTGCCTCAGCACAGCAATATAGCAATCAGCCCCAGCATTTT. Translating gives CASAQQYSNQPQHF.

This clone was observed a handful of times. CDR3 sequence: CASSHPSGGYEQYF. CDR3 nucleotides: TGTGCCAGCAGTCACCCTAGCGGGGGCTACGAGCAGTACTTC. The chain couples TRBV7-2 to TRBJ2-7; 10 nucleotides agree with TRBD2. Germline V gene sequence: CDR1 SGHTA, CDR2 FQGNSA. This CDR3 region has 14 residues. J was trimmed by 3 bases and V by 6 bases; bases with no gene match: 5.

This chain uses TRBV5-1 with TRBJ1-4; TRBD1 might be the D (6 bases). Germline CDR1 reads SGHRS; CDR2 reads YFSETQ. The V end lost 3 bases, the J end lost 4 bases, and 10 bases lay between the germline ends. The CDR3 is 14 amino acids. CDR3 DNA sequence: TGCGCCAGCAGCTCCGGGGACAATAATGAAAAACTGTTTTTT. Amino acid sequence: CASSSGDNNEKLFF.

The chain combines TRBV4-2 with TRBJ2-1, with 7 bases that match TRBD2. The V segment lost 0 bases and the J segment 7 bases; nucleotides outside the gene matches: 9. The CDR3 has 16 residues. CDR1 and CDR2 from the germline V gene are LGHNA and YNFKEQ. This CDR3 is CASSQEETGGSNEQFF. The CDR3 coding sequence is TGTGCCAGCAGCCAAGAGGAAACGGGGGGATCGAATGAGCAGTTCTTC.

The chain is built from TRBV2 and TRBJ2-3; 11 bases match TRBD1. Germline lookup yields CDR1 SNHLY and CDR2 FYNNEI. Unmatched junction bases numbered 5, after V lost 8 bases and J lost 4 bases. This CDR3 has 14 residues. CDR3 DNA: TGTGCCAGCGATGGACAGGGGGCTGCAGATACGCAGTATTTT. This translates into CASDGQGAADTQYF. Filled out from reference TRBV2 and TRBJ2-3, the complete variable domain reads EPEVTQTPSHQVTQMGQEVILRCVPISNHLYFYWYRQILGQKVEFLVSFYNNEISEKSEIFDDQFSVERPDGSNFTLKIRSTKLEDSAMYFCASDGQGAADTQYFGPGTRLTVL.